These T cell receptor beta chains were read from a single sample in a study of PD-1 blockade in classical Hodgkin lymphoma. Measured with immunoSEQ multiplex PCR; TCRdb has only the in-frame clones, and not every one. There are about 17,000 clones in the sample; roughly 63% occur only once, and around 7.7% lies in the top ten. The sample was peripheral blood mononuclear cells (PBMCs), taken before the second cycle of nivolumab. Receptors originate from a human donor with classical Hodgkin lymphoma. Both conserved end residues are part of each CDR3. Each record gives: CDR3 protein, CDR3 DNA, clone size, V gene, D gene, J gene. A D gene is named only where the DNA matches it firmly. The size of a clone is reported for some rows only, either as once, few or many, or as a class for expanded clones.

CASSLVSTGVDGELFF,TGTGCCAGCAGCTTAGTGTCGACAGGGGTTGACGGGGAGCTGTTTTTT,NA,TRBV7-9,TRBD1,TRBJ2-2
CASWAGRDTEAFF,TGTGCCAGCTGGGCGGGGAGGGACACTGAAGCTTTCTTT,NA,TRBV2,NA,TRBJ1-1
CAWSPTGGLQYF,TGTGCCTGGAGTCCCACAGGGGGGCTTCAGTACTTC,once,TRBV30,TRBD1,TRBJ2-4
CASSSGSGYEQYF,TGTGCCAGCAGCTCGGGGTCGGGATACGAGCAGTACTTC,NA,TRBV7-9,NA,TRBJ2-7
CSVEDAKAGLRSGANVLTF,TGCAGCGTTGAAGATGCTAAAGCGGGACTCCGCTCTGGGGCCAACGTCCTGACTTTC,NA,TRBV29-1,TRBD2,TRBJ2-6
CATSKGNTEAFF,TGTGCCACCAGCAAAGGGAACACTGAAGCTTTCTTT,few,TRBV28,NA,TRBJ1-1
CASSLGTGAGNTIYF,TGTGCCAGCAGCTTAGGGACAGGGGCTGGAAACACCATATATTTT,NA,TRBV7-8,TRBD1,TRBJ1-3
CASSLLRSGDNQPQHF,TGTGCCAGCAGTTTATTAAGGTCAGGGGACAATCAGCCCCAGCATTTT,NA,TRBV28,NA,TRBJ1-5
CASSSPDSTYEQYF,TGTGCCAGCAGCTCGCCGGACAGTACCTACGAGCAGTACTTC,NA,TRBV7-9,NA,TRBJ2-7
CASSGYQGSNTEAFF,TGTGCCAGTAGTGGATACCAGGGGTCAAACACTGAAGCTTTCTTT,NA,TRBV19,NA,TRBJ1-1
CASSQDIGSLNYEQYF,TGTGCCAGCAGCCAAGATATAGGAAGTCTGAACTACGAGCAGTACTTC,NA,TRBV4-2,NA,TRBJ2-7
CASSARDGLLNTEAFF,TGTGCCAGCTCAGCCCGGGACGGCCTCCTGAACACTGAAGCTTTCTTT,NA,TRBV18,NA,TRBJ1-1
CASSPHRDGTYEQYF,TGTGCCAGTAGTCCCCACCGGGACGGGACCTACGAGCAGTACTTC,NA,TRBV19,NA,TRBJ2-7
CASSNGTGMANEQFF,TGTGCCAGCAGTAATGGGACAGGGATGGCCAATGAGCAGTTCTTC,NA,TRBV27,TRBD1,TRBJ2-1
CASSDGEAFF,TGTGCCAGCAGTGATGGTGAAGCTTTCTTT,NA,TRBV6-1,NA,TRBJ1-1
CASSPTSAPYGYTF,TGTGCCAGCAGCCCCACTTCGGCGCCTTATGGCTACACCTTC,medium-sized,TRBV9,NA,TRBJ1-2
CASSQGGLVGYEQYF,TGCGCCAGCAGCCAAGGGGGACTAGTAGGCTACGAGCAGTACTTC,few,TRBV4-1,TRBD2,TRBJ2-7
CASRDRAMNTEAFF,TGTGCCAGTAGGGACAGGGCGATGAACACTGAAGCTTTCTTT,NA,TRBV19,TRBD1,TRBJ1-1
CAKPRQETYEQYF,TGTGCCAAACCCCGACAGGAGACCTACGAGCAGTACTTC,NA,TRBV19,NA,TRBJ2-7
CASSLGPGTSVYNEQFF,TGTGCCAGCAGCTTGGGGCCCGGGACTAGCGTTTACAATGAGCAGTTCTTC,NA,TRBV5-4,TRBD2,TRBJ2-1
CASSLDWGLAGGRETQYF,TGTGCCAGCAGCTTAGATTGGGGACTAGCGGGAGGGCGGGAGACCCAGTACTTC,NA,TRBV11-2,TRBD2,TRBJ2-5
CASAWTERVGNQPQHF,TGTGCCAGCGCGTGGACAGAAAGGGTAGGGAATCAGCCCCAGCATTTT,NA,TRBV19,NA,TRBJ1-5
CASSVSLVGESSYNEQFF,TGTGCCAGCAGCGTCTCCCTGGTGGGGGAGAGCTCCTACAATGAGCAGTTCTTC,NA,TRBV9,NA,TRBJ2-1
CASSQLGELNTEAFF,TGTGCCAGCAGCCAGTTGGGTGAACTGAACACTGAAGCTTTCTTT,NA,TRBV5-4,NA,TRBJ1-1
CAVTGTASTDTQYF,TGTGCCGTGACAGGGACTGCTAGCACAGATACGCAGTATTTT,NA,TRBV6-1,NA,TRBJ2-3
CASSLMHLAGGHDTQYF,TGTGCCAGCAGCCTCATGCACCTAGCGGGAGGGCACGATACGCAGTATTTT,NA,TRBV7-2,TRBD2,TRBJ2-3
CASSLAGAGGPETQYF,TGTGCCAGCAGCTTGGCCGGGGCGGGAGGGCCAGAGACCCAGTACTTC,NA,TRBV5-4,TRBD2,TRBJ2-5
CASQTGATGELFF,TGTGCCAGCCAGACAGGCGCCACCGGGGAGCTGTTTTTT,NA,TRBV2,NA,TRBJ2-2
CASNDRFAGELFF,TGTGCCAGCAATGACAGGTTCGCCGGGGAGCTGTTTTTT,NA,TRBV19,NA,TRBJ2-2
CAWSVIRREKNIQYF,TGTGCCTGGAGTGTAATAAGGAGGGAGAAAAACATTCAGTACTTC,NA,TRBV30,NA,TRBJ2-4
CASSLEPGYEQYF,TGTGCCAGCAGCTTAGAACCCGGCTACGAGCAGTACTTC,NA,TRBV7-3,NA,TRBJ2-7
CASRRTGGNQPQHF,TGTGCCAGTAGGAGGACAGGAGGCAATCAGCCCCAGCATTTT,NA,TRBV19,TRBD1,TRBJ1-5
CASSQVAFYEQYF,TGTGCCAGCAGCCAAGTTGCATTTTACGAGCAGTACTTC,NA,TRBV14,NA,TRBJ2-7
CASSEPGAGYEQYF,TGTGCCAGCAGTGAACCAGGGGCGGGCTACGAGCAGTACTTC,once,TRBV6-1,NA,TRBJ2-7
CASSPRTAETQYF,TGTGCCAGCTCACCACGGACAGCGGAGACCCAGTACTTC,once,TRBV18,NA,TRBJ2-5
CASSIRREAWNTGELFF,TGTGCCAGTAGTATCAGGCGGGAGGCCTGGAACACCGGGGAGCTGTTTTTT,NA,TRBV19,TRBD2,TRBJ2-2
CASSYSGGLAGGETQYF,TGTGCCAGCAGCTACAGCGGGGGACTAGCGGGAGGAGAGACCCAGTACTTC,NA,TRBV5-6,TRBD2,TRBJ2-5
CASSLVWSEAFF,TGTGCCAGCAGCTTAGTGTGGTCCGAAGCTTTCTTT,NA,TRBV7-6,NA,TRBJ1-1
CASVSRDSTPEQYF,TGTGCCAGCGTAAGCCGGGACAGCACCCCAGAGCAGTACTTC,few,TRBV2,TRBD1,TRBJ2-7
CASSEGQGYEQYF,TGTGCCAGCAGCGAGGGACAGGGATACGAGCAGTACTTC,medium-sized,TRBV9,TRBD1,TRBJ2-7
CASSLAGQGETEAFF,TGTGCCAGCAGCTTGGCAGGGCAGGGGGAAACTGAAGCTTTCTTT,NA,TRBV5-5,TRBD1,TRBJ1-1
CASSPRPGGETQYF,TGCGCCAGCAGCCCGAGGCCGGGTGGAGAGACCCAGTACTTC,NA,TRBV5-1,NA,TRBJ2-5